This T cell receptor (beta chain) was found in a study of blood T cell repertoires in COVID-19. Study summary: There were acute and convalescent COVID-19 samples, and they came from the United States, Italy and Spain. Sample material is recorded as cDNA or gDNA derived from T cells, B-cell-depleted T cells, or PBMCs.

This CDR3 contains 12 residues. Germline CDR1 and CDR2: MRHNA and SNTAGT. The V gene lost 3 bases and the J gene lost 13 bases, with 10 bases spanning the gap. Researchers sorted participants into cohorts using their self-reported clinical history. Authors' processing steps: Counts of nucleated cells, estimated from reference gene primer amplification, were obtained. The repertoire was sequenced with immunoSEQ multiplex PCR; TCRdb's copy has only in-frame clones and lacks some. V, J and clone size reflect that table, while D and trimming were determined from the DNA. The table records over 150,000 clones, roughly 80% of them present only once.

The V gene is TRBV6-4, the J gene TRBJ1-6; D not certain. The receptor comes from a woman aged 30 to 39 who had recovered from COVID-19. Material for sequencing was PBMCs or T cells enriched from blood (not recorded which). DNA of the CDR3: TGTGCCAGCAGTGAACCCGGAGGGCCCCTCCACTTT. It translates to CASSEPGGPLHF.